This T cell receptor (beta chain) was documented in a study of T cell responses to AZD1222 COVID-19 vaccine (dated by TCRdb to the early 2020s). The study in broad terms: AZD1222 recipients whose second dose came at about 4 weeks and those whose second dose came at about 12 weeks were combined into one group, since spike-specific TCR depth and breadth did not differ between the two schedules. Trial participants were enrolled into age subgroups of 18-55, 56-69 and 70-plus years, which contained about 150, 28 and 57 TCR-sequenced participants, respectively. A total of 233 trial participants underwent TCR sequencing, of whom 200 to 220 had received two doses of AZD1222 and around 26 had received two doses of the MenACWY control vaccine. The investigation overall reported the following: A significant rise in spike-specific TCR breadth and depth was observed after two AZD1222 doses relative to day 0 and relative to MenACWY recipients. The whole spike protein was spanned by vaccine-associated CD4 TCRs, and dominant responses were seen in regions 160-218 and 743-854. Participants were mostly white British, with more females than males. The authors suggested clonal diversity may have been underestimated. Conclusions about previously exposed vaccinees are limited because only six or seven AZD1222 recipients were SARS-CoV-2 seropositive at baseline. Reportedly, close to half of the unique spike-specific TCRs recognized epitopes lying outside the regions that are mutated in the B.1.351 and B.1.1.7 variants. Because no day 14 peak-response samples were available, repertoires were characterized only after the peak T cell response. The 56-69-year group was small, and its depth increase did not reach significance, likely because of low power.

The CDR3 regions of human TCRbeta chains were analyzed by immunosequencing. The study's processing was this. Repertoire TCRs were matched against a reference library of SARS-CoV-2-specific TCRs generated with the MIRA antigen-specificity platform. Breadth meant the fraction of unique TCRs that were SARS-CoV-2-associated, whereas depth meant the fraction of total T cells that were SARS-CoV-2-associated. Using the MIRA data, each spike-specific TCR was assigned both to the spike region to which the TCR was reactive and to a CD4 or CD8 class. Log10-transformed breadth and depth values were compared by one-way ANOVA with Sidak's multiple comparisons tests. Not all clones reach the TCRdb copy of this immuneACCESS table, which keeps in-frame sequences only. Checked studies attribute under half of the gap to unresolved V genes and leave the rest unexplained. Clone size and the V and J calls come from that table; the DNA yielded D and trimming. For this sample there are some 170,000 clones; 85% to 95% appear just once. The top ten constitute about 0.9% of the sample.

Comments on this clone: Its antigen is currently not known. Per-base qualities were not stored, and no clone one base away is much larger.

V loses 7 bases of germline sequence and J loses 0 bases, and the interval between the two ends is 13 bases. The CDR3 numbers 15 residues from cysteine through phenylalanine. Just CDR3 DNA is preserved here, 45 bases in frame from base 1. CDR1 and CDR2 (MNHEY, SVGAGI) derive from the germline V gene. This sample's time point label indicates: baseline before first vaccination. Vaccinee samples were obtained from the UK trials COV001 and COV002, which included a single-blind randomized controlled phase 2/3 trial of AZD1222 (ChAdOx1 nCoV-19) in healthy adults. For TCRbeta chain sequencing, PBMC samples were collected from trial participants at day 0 and at day 28 after the second dose.

The source is an adult in good health. The V and J segments used are TRBV6-5 and TRBJ1-3; a weak D assignment points to TRBD1 (5 bases agree). The source material was peripheral blood, sampled on day 0 of AZD1222 vaccination. The CDR3 region reads CASNAGIISGNTIYF. In nucleotides, the sequence is TGTGCCAGCAACGCAGGGATAATCTCTGGAAACACCATATATTTT.